The 27 T cell receptor beta chains below all came from one sample that was sequenced in a study of T cell changes during pregnancy in multiple sclerosis. Measured with immunoSEQ multiplex PCR; TCRdb has only the in-frame clones, and not every one. The sample contains about 89,000 clones, approximately 94% of which appear only once. Here the sequenced sample was peripheral blood, taken in the third trimester of pregnancy. These TCRs come from a female donor with multiple sclerosis, enrolled in a pregnancy study.

V usage is TRBV5-1 and J usage is TRBJ1-2, with D maybe TRBD1 (5 bases). Germline lookup yields CDR1 SGHRS and CDR2 YFSETQ. Trimming took 1 base from V and 0 from J, leaving 22 bases between them. There are 19 residues in the CDR3. The chain's CDR3 is CASSLYLGGGQGSNYGYTF. CDR3 DNA: TGCGCCAGCAGCTTGTATCTAGGCGGTGGGCAGGGCTCTAACTATGGCTACACCTTC.

A word on this clone: The sample holds other DNA sequences that translate to the same CDR3. J is TRBJ2-7 and V is TRBV9, with no clear D. CDR3 length: 12 residues. Per germline, CDR1 SGDLS and CDR2 YYNGEE. Trimming stripped 0 bases from V and 3 bases from J, with 4 bases between. The CDR3 nucleotides are TGTGCCAGCAGCGTAGGAGACTACGAGCAGTACTTC. This sequence encodes CASSVGDYEQYF.

As regards this clone: At one of its ends the junction is not consistent with the germline gene, which may arise from a read error. This chain links TRBV10-2 with TRBJ1-5; D is unclear. The CDR3 spans 13 residues. The germline CDR1 and CDR2 sequences are WSHSY and SAAADI. CDR3 DNA sequence: TGCGCCAGCACTGAGGAGAGGCAATTGCCCCAGCATTTT. Translating gives CASTEERQLPQHF.

The CDR3 is CASRPLARSSYEQYF. The CDR3 DNA sequence: TGTGCCAGCAGGCCCCTAGCGAGGAGCTCCTACGAGCAGTACTTC. The chain combines TRBV27 with TRBJ2-7; weak D call: TRBD2 (6 bases). CDR1 MNHEY and CDR2 SMNVEV come from the germline V gene (reference sequence). V was clipped by 6 bases and J by 0 bases, with 15 bases between them. The CDR3 has 15 residues.

On this clone: Germline and junction disagree at one end, which may indicate a read error. The chain uses TRBV28 and TRBJ2-7; TRBD1 matches at 7 bases. The V gene's germline CDR1 is MDHEN and CDR2 SYDVKM. The length of the CDR3 is 11 residues. The CDR3 DNA is TGTGCCAGCAGATCCCGACAGGGCATCGGCTTC. Its protein product is CASRSRQGIGF.

The chain recombines TRBV6-6 with TRBJ1-1; 7 nucleotides match TRBD1. Germline lookup yields CDR1 MNHNY and CDR2 SVGAGI (reference sequence). Trimming took 3 bases from V and 2 from J; bases not matched to a gene: 6. The CDR3 has 15 residues. The CDR3: CASSYSGTVNTEAFF. The CDR3 DNA sequence: TGTGCCAGCAGTTATTCGGGGACAGTTAACACTGAAGCTTTCTTT.

The J gene is TRBJ2-4, the V gene TRBV29-1; D ambiguous. The CDR3 extends over 14 amino acids. Trimming removed 0 bases at V and 9 bases at J, with 15 bases between. Germline values: CDR1 SQVTM, CDR2 ANQGSEA. The chain's CDR3 is CSVEDLQVHGIQYF. CDR3 sequence (DNA): TGCAGCGTTGAAGACCTCCAGGTTCACGGCATTCAGTACTTC.

The genes are TRBV28 and TRBJ1-1; a possible D gene is TRBD1 (5 bases). This CDR3 is 12 amino acids long. CDR1 and CDR2 from the germline V gene are MDHEN and SYDVKM. Trimming pared 1 base from V and 8 bases from J, leaving 8 bases between. CDR3 region: CASSLFRAEAFF. The CDR3 bases are TGTGCCAGCAGTTTATTCAGGGCCGAAGCTTTCTTT.

This chain uses TRBV5-6 with TRBJ1-1; a weak D match, TRBD1 (5 bases). The germline V gene encodes CDR1 SGHDT and CDR2 YYEEEE. Trimming removed 1 base from V and 5 bases from J, with 21 bases in between. The CDR3 has 17 amino acids. This CDR3 reads CASSLIKGPGGETEAFF. As DNA, the CDR3 is TGTGCCAGCAGCTTGATAAAGGGCCCCGGGGGGGAGACTGAAGCTTTCTTT.

This sequence joins TRBV6-1 and TRBJ2-7; 7 nucleotides match TRBD1. Trimming took 4 bases from V and 6 from J; bases not matched to a gene: 3. This CDR3 comprises 12 residues. Germline lookup yields CDR1 MNHNS and CDR2 SASEGT. This CDR3 reads CASSVTGAEQYF. CDR3 coding DNA: TGTGCCAGCAGTGTAACAGGGGCCGAGCAGTACTTC.

The chain combines TRBV6-1 with TRBJ2-7, with TRBD1 matching over 9 bases. Germline CDR1 is MNHNS and CDR2 is SASEGT. This CDR3 contains 14 residues. The V gene end was trimmed by 8 bases and the J gene end by 4 bases; junction bases not matched to a gene: 9. The CDR3 bases are TGTGCCAGCTCCTGGACAGGGGCAGAGTACGAGCAGTACTTC. This translates into CASSWTGAEYEQYF.

This chain connects TRBV28 to TRBJ2-3, with 10 bases fitting TRBD2. Losses at the gene ends were 7 bases for V and 1 base for J; bases not matched to a gene: 5. This CDR3 contains 15 residues. Germline CDR1 is MDHEN and CDR2 is SYDVKM. The CDR3 sequence: CASTRTSGRTDTQYF. As DNA, the CDR3 is TGTGCCAGCACCCGGACTAGCGGACGCACAGATACGCAGTATTTT.

This rearrangement joins TRBV28 to TRBJ1-5; unclear D gene. The CDR3 contains 16 residues. The germline gives CDR1 MDHEN, CDR2 SYDVKM. Between the trimmed V and J ends, which lost 1 base and 2 bases, there was a span of 12 bases. CDR3 protein: CASSLYQVVGNQPQHF. The CDR3 region has the DNA TGTGCCAGCAGTTTATACCAGGTGGTTGGCAATCAGCCCCAGCATTTT.

The chain links TRBV1 to TRBJ2-1; the table's D call of TRBD2 was not tested on the DNA. TRBV1 is shown as a pseudogene. The CDR3 has 17 amino acids. CDR3 DNA: TGCACCAGCAGCCAAGATCGAGAGCGGGATATTTTCAATGAGCAGTTCTTC. It is translated as CTSSQDRERDIFNEQFF.

The rearrangement links TRBV5-1 to TRBJ2-1, with D possibly matching TRBD1 (5 bases). CDR3 length: 15 residues. Germline assignment: CDR1 SGHRS and CDR2 YFSETQ. Trimming removed 0 bases at V and 7 bases at J, with 14 bases between. Here the CDR3 DNA reads TGCGCCAGCAGCTTGGGACAGACCAGGGTTAATGAGCAGTTCTTC. Encoded protein: CASSLGQTRVNEQFF.

The rearrangement joins TRBV7-9 to TRBJ2-7; TRBD1 might be the D (5 bases). The V gene lost 1 base and the J gene lost 3 bases, with 7 bases spanning the gap. The germline gives CDR1 SEHNR, CDR2 FQNEAQ (reference sequence). This CDR3 contains 13 residues. CDR3 sequence: CASSLDTGYEQYF. CDR3 DNA sequence: TGTGCCAGCAGCTTAGATACAGGCTACGAGCAGTACTTC.

The chain has TRBV18 and TRBJ2-1; maybe TRBD2 (6 bases). From germline, CDR1 is KGHSH and CDR2 LQKENI. V lost 4 bases to trimming and J lost 1 base, with 11 bases between them. The length of the CDR3 is 15 residues. In DNA, the CDR3 is TGTGCCAGCTCACAACTAGCCCCATCCTACAATGAGCAGTTCTTC. Its translation: CASSQLAPSYNEQFF.

The chain carries TRBV10-1 and TRBJ2-1; 11 nucleotides match TRBD2. The germline gives CDR1 WNHNN, CDR2 SYGVQD (reference sequence). This CDR3 is 15 amino acids long. V shed 3 bases, J shed 2 bases, and the junction held 0 bases outside the gene matches. The chain's CDR3 is CASSELAGAYNEQFF. As DNA, the CDR3 is TGCGCCAGCAGTGAACTAGCGGGGGCCTACAATGAGCAGTTCTTC.

The chain combines TRBV29-1 with TRBJ2-7; 10 nucleotides line up with TRBD2. Germline CDR1 SQVTM, CDR2 ANQGSEA. This CDR3 spans 14 amino acids. V lost 6 bases to trimming and J lost 0 bases; unmatched junction nucleotides: 5. The DNA of the CDR3 is TGCAGCGTAAGGGGACTAGCGAGCTCCTACGAGCAGTACTTC. This gives the protein CSVRGLASSYEQYF.

V gene TRBV4-2 combines with J gene TRBJ2-7; 7 bases align to TRBD2. CDR3 length equals 15 residues. V gave up 7 bases and J gave up 0 bases; unmatched junction bases: 9. Germline V gene sequence: CDR1 LGHNA, CDR2 YNFKEQ. The CDR3 loop is CASTPGTKSSYEQYF. The CDR3 DNA reads TGTGCCAGCACCCCCGGGACTAAAAGCTCCTACGAGCAGTACTTC.

This chain joins TRBV7-9 and TRBJ1-2; a possible D gene is TRBD1 (5 bases). Germline V gives CDR1 SEHNR, CDR2 FQNEAQ (reference sequence). Trimming removed 4 bases at V and 7 bases at J, with 19 bases between. This CDR3 is 15 amino acids long. CDR3 in amino acids: CASSSRTAGFVGYTF. In DNA, the CDR3 is TGTGCCAGCAGCTCCCGTACCGCAGGGTTTGTTGGCTACACCTTC. Using reference TRBV7-9 and TRBJ1-2 for the parts outside the CDR3, the full variable domain is DTGVSQNPRHKITKRGQNVTFRCDPISEHNRLYWYRQTLGQGPEFLTYFQNEAQLEKSRLLSDRFSAERPKGSFSTLEIQRTEQGDSAMYLCASSSRTAGFVGYTFGSGTRLTVV.

Note on this clone: A junction end diverges from the germline sequence, so it may reflect a read error. The V and J genes are TRBV19 and TRBJ1-1; D is unresolved. Germline V CDR1 and CDR2: LNHDA, SQIVND (reference sequence). The CDR3 is 15 residues long. This CDR3 is CASSMGGGMKTEAFF. CDR3 in DNA: TGTGCCAGTAGTATGGGTGGCGGTATGAAAACTGAAGCTTTCTTT. The full variable domain, with the rest looked up from reference TRBV19 and TRBJ1-1, is DGGITQSPKYLFRKEGQNVTLSCEQNLNHDAMYWYRQDPGQGLRLIYYSQIVNDFQKGDIAEGYSVSREKKESFPLTVTSAQKNPTAFYLCASSMGGGMKTEAFFGQGTRLTVV.

V usage is TRBV30 and J usage is TRBJ1-1; D gene uncertain. The CDR3 consists of 13 residues. CDR1 GTSNPN and CDR2 SVGIG come from the germline V gene (reference sequence). V was shortened by 4 bases and J by 5 bases, with 14 bases between the two germline ends. CDR3 sequence reads: CAWTRTGRTEAFF. CDR3 in DNA: TGTGCCTGGACTAGGACGGGGAGGACTGAAGCTTTCTTT. Full variable domain (missing parts from reference TRBV30 and TRBJ1-1): SQTIHQWPATLVQPVGSPLSLECTVEGTSNPNLYWYRQAAGRGLQLLFYSVGIGQISSEVPQNLSASRPQDRQFILSSKKLLLSDSGFYLCAWTRTGRTEAFFGQGTRLTVV.

This clone has just one count. The chain is built from TRBV19 and TRBJ2-5; TRBD1 matches 10 bases. J lost 5 bases, V lost 1 base, and 4 bases had no gene match. CDR1 is LNHDA and CDR2 is SQIVND in the germline V gene (reference sequence). CDR3 length: 15 amino acids. The CDR3 here is CASSIGTGGRETQYF. The CDR3 DNA reads TGTGCCAGTAGTATAGGGACAGGGGGAAGGGAGACCCAGTACTTC.

The J gene is TRBJ1-5, the V gene TRBV19, with D perhaps TRBD1 (5 bases). Germline V lookup: CDR1 LNHDA, CDR2 SQIVND (reference sequence). The V and J ends lost 5 bases and 1 base respectively, with 12 bases between them. CDR3 length: 15 amino acids. For the CDR3, the DNA is TGTGCCAGTAGTCCCACAGGAGGGAGCAATCAGCCCCAGCATTTT. Protein: CASSPTGGSNQPQHF.

The chain couples TRBV27 to TRBJ1-1; TRBD1 matches at 9 bases. The CDR3 runs 18 residues. Germline-derived CDR1 and CDR2 are MNHEY and SMNVEV (reference sequence). Trimming took 5 bases from V and 4 from J; bases not matched to a gene: 17. Here the CDR3 DNA reads TGTGCCAGCAGTCTATTCCCCCGGGACAGGGTACCGGCCACTGAAGCTTTCTTT. Amino acids: CASSLFPRDRVPATEAFF.

The chain uses TRBV27 and TRBJ2-7; TRBD2 aligns across 9 bases. Germline V lookup: CDR1 MNHEY, CDR2 SMNVEV (reference sequence). The CDR3 totals 15 residues. The V and J ends lost 5 bases and 5 bases, in that order; junction bases with no gene match: 10. CDR3 nucleotides: TGTGCCAGCAGTCCTTTTGCGGGAGGGCGCGACGAGCAGTACTTC. Translating gives CASSPFAGGRDEQYF.